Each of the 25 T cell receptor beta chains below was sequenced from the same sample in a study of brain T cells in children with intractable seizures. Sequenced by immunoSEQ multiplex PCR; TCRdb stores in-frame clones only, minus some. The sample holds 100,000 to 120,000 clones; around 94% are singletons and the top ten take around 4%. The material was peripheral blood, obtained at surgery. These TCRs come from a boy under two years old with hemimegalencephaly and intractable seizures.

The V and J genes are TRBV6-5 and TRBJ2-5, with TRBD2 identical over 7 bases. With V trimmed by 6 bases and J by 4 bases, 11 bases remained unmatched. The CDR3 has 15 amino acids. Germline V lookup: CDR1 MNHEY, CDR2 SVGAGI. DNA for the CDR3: TGTGCCAGCAGAGACCGACCGGGAGGCATAGAGACCCAGTACTTC. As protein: CASRDRPGGIETQYF.

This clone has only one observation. The chain's CDR3 is CASSDSGANVLTF. Written as DNA, the CDR3 is TGTGCCAGCAGTGACTCTGGGGCCAACGTCCTGACTTTC. This rearrangement joins TRBV27 to TRBJ2-6, with D unclear. Germline lookup yields CDR1 MNHEY and CDR2 SMNVEV (reference sequence). The CDR3 extends over 13 amino acids. V was pared by 5 bases and J by 0 bases, with 2 bases between.

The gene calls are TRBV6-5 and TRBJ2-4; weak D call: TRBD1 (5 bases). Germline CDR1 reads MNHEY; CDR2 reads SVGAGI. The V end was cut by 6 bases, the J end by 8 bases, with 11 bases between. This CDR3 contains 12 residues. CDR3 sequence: CASSRTWDIQYF. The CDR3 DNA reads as TGTGCCAGCAGCCGGACATGGGACATTCAGTACTTC.

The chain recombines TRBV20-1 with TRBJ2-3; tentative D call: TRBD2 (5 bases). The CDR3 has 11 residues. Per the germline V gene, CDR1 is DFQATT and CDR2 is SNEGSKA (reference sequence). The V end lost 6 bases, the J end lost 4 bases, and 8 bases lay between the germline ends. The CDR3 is CSAAGADTQYF. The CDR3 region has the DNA TGCAGTGCCGCCGGGGCAGATACGCAGTATTTT.

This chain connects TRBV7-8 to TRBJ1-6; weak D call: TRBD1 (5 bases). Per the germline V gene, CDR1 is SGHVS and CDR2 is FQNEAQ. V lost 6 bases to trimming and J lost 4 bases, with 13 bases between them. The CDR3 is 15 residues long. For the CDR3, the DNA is TGTGCCAGCAGGCCTTCCGGGACTTATAATTCACCCCTCCACTTT. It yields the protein CASRPSGTYNSPLHF.

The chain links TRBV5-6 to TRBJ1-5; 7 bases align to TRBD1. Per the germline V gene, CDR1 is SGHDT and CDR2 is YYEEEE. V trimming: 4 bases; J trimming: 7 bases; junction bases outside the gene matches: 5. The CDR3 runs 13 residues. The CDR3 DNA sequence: TGTGCCAGCAGCCGACAGGGTATACAGCCCCAGCATTTT. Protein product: CASSRQGIQPQHF.

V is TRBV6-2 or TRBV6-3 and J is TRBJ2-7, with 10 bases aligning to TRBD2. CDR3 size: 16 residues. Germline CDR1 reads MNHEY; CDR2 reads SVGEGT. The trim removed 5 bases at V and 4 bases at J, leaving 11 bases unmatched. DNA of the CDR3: TGTGCCAGCAGTGGACTTCTAGCGGGAGTTGGGTACGAGCAGTACTTC. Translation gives CASSGLLAGVGYEQYF.

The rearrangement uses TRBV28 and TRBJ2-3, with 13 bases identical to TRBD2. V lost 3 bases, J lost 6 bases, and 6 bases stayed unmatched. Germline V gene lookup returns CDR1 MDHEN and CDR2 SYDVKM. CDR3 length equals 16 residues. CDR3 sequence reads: CASSLEMTSGRDTQYF. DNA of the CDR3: TGTGCCAGCAGTTTGGAGATGACTAGCGGGAGGGATACGCAGTATTTT.

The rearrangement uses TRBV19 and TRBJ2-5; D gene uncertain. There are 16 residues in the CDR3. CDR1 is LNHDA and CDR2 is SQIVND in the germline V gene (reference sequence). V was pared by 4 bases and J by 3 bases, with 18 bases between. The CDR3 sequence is CASSTPIRGTEETQYF. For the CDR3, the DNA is TGTGCCAGTAGTACCCCCATCAGAGGTACGGAAGAGACCCAGTACTTC.

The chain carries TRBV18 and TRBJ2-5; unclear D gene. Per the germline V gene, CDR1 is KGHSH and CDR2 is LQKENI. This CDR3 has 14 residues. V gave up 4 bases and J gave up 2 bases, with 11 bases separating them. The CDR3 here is CASSLPTEQETQYF. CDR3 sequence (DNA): TGTGCCAGCTCACTACCCACAGAGCAAGAGACCCAGTACTTC.

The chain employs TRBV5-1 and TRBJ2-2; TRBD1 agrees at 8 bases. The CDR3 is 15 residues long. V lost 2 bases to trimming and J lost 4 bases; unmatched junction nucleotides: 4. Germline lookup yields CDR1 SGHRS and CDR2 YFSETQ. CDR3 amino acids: CASSFWDRFTGELFF. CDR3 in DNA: TGCGCCAGCAGCTTCTGGGACAGGTTCACCGGGGAGCTGTTTTTT.

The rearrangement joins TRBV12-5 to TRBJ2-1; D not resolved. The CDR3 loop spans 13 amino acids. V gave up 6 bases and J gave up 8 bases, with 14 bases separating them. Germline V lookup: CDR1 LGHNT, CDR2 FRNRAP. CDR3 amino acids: CASGRSYNDEQFF. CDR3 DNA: TGTGCTAGTGGCCGGTCATATAACGATGAGCAGTTCTTC.

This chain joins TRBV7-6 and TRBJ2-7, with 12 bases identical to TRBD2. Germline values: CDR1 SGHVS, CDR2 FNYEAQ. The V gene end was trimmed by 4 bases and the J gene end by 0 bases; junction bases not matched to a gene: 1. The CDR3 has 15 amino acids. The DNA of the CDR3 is TGTGCCAGCAGCTGGACTAGCGGGATCTCCTACGAGCAGTACTTC. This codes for CASSWTSGISYEQYF.

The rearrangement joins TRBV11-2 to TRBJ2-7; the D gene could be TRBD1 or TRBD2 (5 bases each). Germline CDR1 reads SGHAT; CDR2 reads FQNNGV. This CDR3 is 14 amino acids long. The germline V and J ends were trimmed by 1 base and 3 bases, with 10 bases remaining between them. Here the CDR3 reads CASSLAGPYYEQYF. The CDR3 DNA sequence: TGTGCCAGCAGCTTAGCGGGACCATACTACGAGCAGTACTTC.

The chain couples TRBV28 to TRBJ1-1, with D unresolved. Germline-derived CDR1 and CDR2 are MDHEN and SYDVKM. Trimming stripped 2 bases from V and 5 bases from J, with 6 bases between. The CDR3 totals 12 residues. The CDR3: CASSLAATEAFF. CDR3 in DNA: TGTGCCAGCAGTTTAGCCGCAACTGAAGCTTTCTTT.

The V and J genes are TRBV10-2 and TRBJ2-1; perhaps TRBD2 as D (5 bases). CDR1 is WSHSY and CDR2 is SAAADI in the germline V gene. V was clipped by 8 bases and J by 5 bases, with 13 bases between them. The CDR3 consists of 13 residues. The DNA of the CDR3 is TGCGCCAGCTCCCAAGGAGGACACAATGAGCAGTTCTTC. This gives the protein CASSQGGHNEQFF.

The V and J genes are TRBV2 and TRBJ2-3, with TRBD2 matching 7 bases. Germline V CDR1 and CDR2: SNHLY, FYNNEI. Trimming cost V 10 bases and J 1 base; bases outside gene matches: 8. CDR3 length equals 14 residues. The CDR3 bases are TGTGCCACTTCACGGGAGGTGGGCACAGATACGCAGTATTTT. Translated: CATSREVGTDTQYF.

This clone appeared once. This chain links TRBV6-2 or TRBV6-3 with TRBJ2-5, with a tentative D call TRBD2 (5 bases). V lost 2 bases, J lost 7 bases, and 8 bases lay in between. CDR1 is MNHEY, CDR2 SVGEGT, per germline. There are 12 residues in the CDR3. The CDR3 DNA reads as TGTGCCAGCAGTTACCGGGCGGGGACCCAGTACTTC. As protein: CASSYRAGTQYF.

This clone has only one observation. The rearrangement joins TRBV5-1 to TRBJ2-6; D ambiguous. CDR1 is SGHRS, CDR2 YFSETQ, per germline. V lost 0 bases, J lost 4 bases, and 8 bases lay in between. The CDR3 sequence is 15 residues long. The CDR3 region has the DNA TGCGCCAGCAGCTTGGCGGCAAACGGGGCCAACGTCCTGACTTTC. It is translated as CASSLAANGANVLTF.

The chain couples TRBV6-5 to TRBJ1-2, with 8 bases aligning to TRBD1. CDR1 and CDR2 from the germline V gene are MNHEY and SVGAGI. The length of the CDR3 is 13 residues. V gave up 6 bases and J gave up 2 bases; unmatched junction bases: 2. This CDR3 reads CASSRDRNYGYTF. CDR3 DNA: TGTGCCAGCAGCCGGGACAGGAACTATGGCTACACCTTC.

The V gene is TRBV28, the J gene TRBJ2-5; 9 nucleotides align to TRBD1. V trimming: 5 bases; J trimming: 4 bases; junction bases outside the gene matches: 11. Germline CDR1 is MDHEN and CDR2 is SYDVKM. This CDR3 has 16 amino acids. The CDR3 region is CASSVTGTGRRETQYF. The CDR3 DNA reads TGTGCCAGCAGTGTGACCGGGACAGGGCGCAGAGAGACCCAGTACTTC.

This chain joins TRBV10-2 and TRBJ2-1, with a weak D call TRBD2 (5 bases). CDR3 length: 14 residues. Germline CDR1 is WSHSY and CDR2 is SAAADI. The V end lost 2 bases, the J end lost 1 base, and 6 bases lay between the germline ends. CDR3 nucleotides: TGCGCCAGCAGTGAGACTAGTTCCTACAATGAGCAGTTCTTC. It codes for CASSETSSYNEQFF.

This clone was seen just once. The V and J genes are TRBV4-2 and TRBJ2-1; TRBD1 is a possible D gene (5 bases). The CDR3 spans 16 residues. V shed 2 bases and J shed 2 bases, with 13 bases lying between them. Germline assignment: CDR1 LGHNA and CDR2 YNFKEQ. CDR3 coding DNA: TGTGCCAGCAGCCAACATAGCCCCAGGGCCTACAATGAGCAGTTCTTC. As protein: CASSQHSPRAYNEQFF.

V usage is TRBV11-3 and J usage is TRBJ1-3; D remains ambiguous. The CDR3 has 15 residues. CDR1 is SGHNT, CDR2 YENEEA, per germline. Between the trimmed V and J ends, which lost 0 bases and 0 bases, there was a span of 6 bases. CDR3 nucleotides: TGTGCCAGCAGCTTAGACGGTGGCTCTGGAAACACCATATATTTT. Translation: CASSLDGGSGNTIYF.

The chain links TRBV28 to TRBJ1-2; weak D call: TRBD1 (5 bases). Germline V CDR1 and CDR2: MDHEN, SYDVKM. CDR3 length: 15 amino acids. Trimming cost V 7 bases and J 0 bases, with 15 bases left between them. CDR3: CASTLGLPANYGYTF. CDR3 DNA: TGTGCCAGCACCCTGGGACTTCCAGCTAACTATGGCTACACCTTC.